This is a list of T cell receptor beta chains from one sample in a study of cytomegalovirus exposure and HLA in healthy donors. Only in-frame clones appear in the TCRdb table, and some are missing; sequencing was by immunoSEQ multiplex PCR. The sample has about 190,000 clones, roughly 77% seen once; the top ten hold more than 4%. Sequenced sample: PBMCs. The receptors shown here come from a man aged 25 to 40 in good health and CMV-seropositive. The CDR3 runs from the conserved cysteine through the conserved F or W. The D gene is left open where the match is weak. Clone sizes are given selectively: once, few, many, or a class where the clone is expanded.

.	TRBJ2-5	TRBD2	16	TRBV5-4	CASSLGLAGFQETQYF	TGTGCCAGCAGCTTGGGACTAGCGGGTTTCCAAGAGACCCAGTACTTC
few	TRBJ2-1	TRBD2	15	TRBV5-4	CASSFSGGAYNEQFF	TGTGCCAGCAGCTTTAGCGGGGGGGCCTACAATGAGCAGTTCTTC
.	TRBJ2-1	.	16	TRBV18	CASSLQGAGVGNEQFF	TGTGCCAGCTCACTCCAGGGGGCGGGAGTGGGCAATGAGCAGTTCTTC
.	TRBJ2-1	TRBD2	15	TRBV5-3	CARSLGLAGDNEQFF	TGTGCCAGAAGCTTGGGGCTAGCGGGGGACAATGAGCAGTTCTTC
.	TRBJ2-7	.	14	TRBV7-9	CASSAPGRPYEQYF	TGTGCCAGCAGCGCCCCAGGCAGACCCTACGAGCAGTACTTC
.	TRBJ2-1	.	14	TRBV6-5	CASSSPGSGDEQFF	TGTGCCAGCAGTTCCCCCGGGTCCGGCGATGAGCAGTTCTTC
.	TRBJ1-1	.	15	TRBV6-1	CASRVAGGLNTEAFF	TGTGCCAGCAGGGTCGCCGGCGGGTTGAACACTGAAGCTTTCTTT
few	TRBJ1-2	TRBD1	14	TRBV19	CASSTTGGTYGYTF	TGTGCCAGTAGTACGACAGGGGGGACCTATGGCTACACCTTC
.	TRBJ1-1	.	14	TRBV4-3	CASSQARRGTEAFF	TGCGCCAGCAGCCAAGCACGGAGAGGGACTGAAGCTTTCTTT
.	TRBJ2-3	.	15	TRBV11-2	CASRRTGTPTDTQYF	TGTGCCAGCAGACGTACCGGGACTCCTACAGATACGCAGTATTTT
once	TRBJ1-5	.	16	TRBV21-1	CASSKSQQGTNQPQHF	TGTGCCAGCAGCAAGTCTCAACAGGGGACAAATCAGCCCCAGCATTTT
once	TRBJ2-7	.	16	TRBV7-9	CASSSMDYKGVYEQYF	TGTGCCAGCAGCTCCATGGACTACAAGGGAGTCTACGAGCAGTACTTC
.	TRBJ2-1	TRBD2	15	TRBV2	CASSEEAGVRNEQFF	TGTGCCAGCAGTGAGGAAGCGGGAGTAAGGAATGAGCAGTTCTTC
.	TRBJ1-4	TRBD1	11	TRBV28	CASSSDRTLFF	TGTGCCAGCAGTTCGGACAGGACACTGTTTTTT
.	TRBJ2-1	TRBD2	16	TRBV28	CASSGLAGGSYNEQFF	TGTGCCAGCAGTGGGCTAGCGGGAGGTTCCTACAATGAGCAGTTCTTC
few	TRBJ1-2	.	14	TRBV10-3	CAISVDSSPYGYTF	TGTGCCATCAGTGTGGACAGTTCACCCTATGGCTACACCTTC
.	TRBJ2-3	TRBD2	14	TRBV5-1	CASSLGSSGSPVHF	TGCGCCAGCAGCTTGGGCTCTAGCGGGAGCCCAGTGCATTTT
.	TRBJ1-1	.	16	TRBV9	CASSPVSRTVNTEAFF	TGTGCCAGCAGCCCAGTTTCCAGGACAGTGAACACTGAAGCTTTCTTT
.	TRBJ2-7	TRBD1	14	TRBV6-1	CASSGDRFSYEQYF	TGTGCCAGCAGTGGGGACAGGTTCTCCTACGAGCAGTACTTC
.	TRBJ2-2	TRBD1	15	TRBV6-5	CASRLTGWGTGELFF	TGTGCCAGCAGGCTGACAGGGTGGGGGACCGGGGAGCTGTTTTTT
.	TRBJ2-7	TRBD2	15	TRBV6-6	CASTERLAGGYEQYF	TGTGCCAGCACCGAGCGCCTAGCGGGAGGATACGAGCAGTACTTC
.	TRBJ1-2	.	14	TRBV5-1	CASSAQGFSRGYTF	TGCGCCAGCAGCGCCCAGGGGTTTAGTCGGGGCTACACCTTC
.	TRBJ2-5	TRBD2	14	TRBV28	CASSLVGLGETQYF	TGTGCCAGCAGTTTAGTGGGACTAGGAGAGACCCAGTACTTC
.	TRBJ1-2	TRBD1	17	TRBV7-2	CASSLRDRQSHLYGYTF	TGTGCCAGCAGCCTCCGGGACAGGCAATCCCACCTCTATGGCTACACCTTC
.	TRBJ1-6	.	14	TRBV19	CASRYREGNSPLHF	TGTGCCAGTAGATACAGGGAGGGGAATTCACCCCTCCACTTT
once	TRBJ2-3	TRBD2	17	TRBV25-1	CASSEGLAGERTDTQYF	TGTGCCAGCAGTGAAGGACTAGCGGGAGAACGCACAGATACGCAGTATTTT
few	TRBJ2-3	.	14	TRBV5-4	CASSLKAEGDTQYF	TGTGCCAGCAGCTTAAAAGCGGAGGGGGATACGCAGTATTTT
.	TRBJ2-7	.	15	TRBV9	CASSVGGTPSYEQYF	TGTGCCAGCAGCGTAGGAGGAACCCCCTCCTACGAGCAGTACTTC
.	TRBJ2-2	.	13	TRBV9	CASSVGGFGELFF	TGTGCCAGCAGCGTAGGCGGCTTTGGGGAGCTGTTTTTT
few	TRBJ1-4	.	15	TRBV6-5	CASRDTGTNNEKLFF	TGTGCCAGCAGGGATACCGGGACAAATAATGAAAAACTGTTTTTT
.	TRBJ1-2	TRBD1	13	TRBV7-9	CASSARDRTGYTF	TGTGCCAGCAGCGCCAGGGACAGGACAGGCTACACCTTC
.	TRBJ2-7	.	15	TRBV6-1	CASSPGWAGGYEQYF	TGTGCCAGCAGTCCAGGGTGGGCAGGGGGGTACGAGCAGTACTTC
.	TRBJ1-1	.	15	TRBV19	CASTGQIRMNTEAFF	TGTGCCAGTACTGGACAGATTAGAATGAACACTGAAGCTTTCTTT
.	TRBJ2-7	TRBD2	15	TRBV5-1	CASSLLAGASYEQYF	TGCGCCAGCAGCCTTCTAGCGGGAGCGTCCTACGAGCAGTACTTC
.	TRBJ2-1	.	15	TRBV7-2	CASSATQGSYNEQFF	TGTGCCAGCAGCGCTACTCAGGGATCCTACAATGAGCAGTTCTTC
.	TRBJ2-1	.	13	TRBV5-6	CASSLVPGDEQFF	TGTGCCAGCAGCTTGGTACCCGGGGATGAGCAGTTCTTC
medium-sized	TRBJ2-1	TRBD2	15	TRBV19	CASSRTSGSLDEQFF	TGTGCCAGTAGCCGGACTAGCGGGAGTCTCGATGAGCAGTTCTTC
.	TRBJ2-1	TRBD1	13	TRBV19	CASRDRGLFEQFF	TGTGCCAGTAGGGACAGGGGGCTTTTTGAGCAGTTCTTC
.	TRBJ2-2	TRBD2	14	TRBV27	CASMTSGGTGELFF	TGTGCCAGCATGACTAGCGGTGGGACCGGGGAGCTGTTTTTT
.	TRBJ1-5	.	14	TRBV6-6	CAGSSGISNQPQHF	TGTGCCGGCAGTTCAGGAATTAGCAATCAGCCCCAGCATTTT
few	TRBJ2-7	TRBD1	13	TRBV27	CASSFGTGGAEYF	TGTGCCAGCAGTTTCGGGACAGGGGGCGCGGAGTACTTC
.	TRBJ2-4	.	14	TRBV30	CAWGGARGGNIQYF	TGTGCCTGGGGGGGGGCGCGTGGGGGAAACATTCAGTACTTC
.	TRBJ2-7	.	12	TRBV11-2	CASGGRVYEQYF	TGTGCCAGCGGGGGGAGAGTCTACGAGCAGTACTTC
few	TRBJ2-7	.	14	TRBV6-1	CASSSYRDNYEQYF	TGTGCCAGCAGTAGCTACAGGGATAACTACGAGCAGTACTTC
.	TRBJ1-1	.	13	TRBV19	CASSIDGGGEAFF	TGTGCCAGTAGTATAGACGGCGGAGGGGAAGCTTTCTTT
.	TRBJ2-5	TRBD2	15	TRBV7-3	CASSLSLAGGETQYF	TGTGCCAGCAGCTTAAGCCTAGCGGGGGGAGAGACCCAGTACTTC
few	TRBJ2-5	.	14	TRBV7-3	CASSIGSAGETQYF	TGTGCCAGCAGTATCGGGTCTGCGGGGGAGACCCAGTACTTC
few	TRBJ2-3	TRBD2	16	TRBV5-1	CASSTTGTRGTDTQYF	TGCGCCAGCAGCACGACCGGGACTAGGGGAACAGATACGCAGTATTTT
.	TRBJ1-1	TRBD1	12	TRBV5-6	CAGSTGGTEAFF	TGTGCCGGCTCGACAGGGGGCACTGAAGCTTTCTTT
once	TRBJ1-6	TRBD1	12	TRBV5-8	CARTGRDSPLHF	TGTGCCCGGACAGGGAGGGATTCACCCCTCCACTTT